This T cell receptor (beta chain) was captured by sequencing in a study of cytomegalovirus exposure and HLA in healthy donors. Study findings and constraints: A later analysis linked a missense DCLRE1C variant to TCR beta V- and J-gene trimming.

Both 60 Vbeta primers and 13 Jbeta primers went into the PCR. Only in-frame clones appear in the TCRdb table, and some are missing; sequencing was by immunoSEQ multiplex PCR. The sample shows approximately 73,000 clones, less than 75% of them seen only once. Trimming took 4 bases from V and 2 from J, leaving 12 bases between them. The CDR3 loop spans 14 amino acids. Germline CDR1 SEHNR, CDR2 FQNEAQ (reference sequence). Of note for this clone: No antigen is known for it.

Each of the donors was a healthy bone marrow donor. Sample: PBMCs. This receptor was taken from a man between 25 and 39 years old in good health and CMV-seropositive. The rearrangement links TRBV7-9 to TRBJ2-7; a weak D match, TRBD1 (7 bases). CDR3 coding DNA: TGTGCCAGCAGCTCCAGGGGGGATCCCTACGAGCAGTACTTC. Translating gives CASSSRGDPYEQYF.